This entry lists 32 T cell receptor beta chains sequenced from one sample in a study of T cells in localized non-small cell lung cancer. The protocol was immunoSEQ multiplex PCR, while the TCRdb copy is restricted to in-frame clones and leaves out a portion. The table shows roughly 30,000 clones, with about 80% occurring only once. The material was peripheral blood mononuclear cells, obtained before any cancer treatment. All receptors derive from a man between 40 and 75 years old with stage III lung adenocarcinoma.

This clone was detected a few times. The gene calls are TRBV5-1 and TRBJ2-1, with D perhaps TRBD1 (6 bases). Trimming removed 3 bases from V and 3 bases from J, with 13 bases in between. The CDR3 consists of 15 residues. The germline V gene has CDR1 SGHRS and CDR2 YFSETQ. CDR3 coding DNA: TGCGCCAGCAGCTCGACAGGAGGTTTCTACAATGAGCAGTTCTTC. The encoded protein is CASSSTGGFYNEQFF.

This clone was seen once. The CDR3: CATSRDRVRTGELFF. The CDR3 region has the DNA TGTGCCACCAGCAGAGACAGGGTGCGCACCGGGGAGCTGTTTTTT. V gene TRBV15 combines with J gene TRBJ2-2; maybe TRBD1 (5 bases). Between the trimmed V and J ends, which lost 0 bases and 4 bases, there was a span of 9 bases. The CDR3 spans 15 residues. CDR1 is LNHNV and CDR2 is YYDKDF in the germline V gene (reference sequence).

The chain recombines TRBV2 with TRBJ1-5; D unclear. Trimming left V 4 bases short and J 5 bases short, with 12 bases between. The CDR3 runs to 14 residues. The V gene's germline CDR1 is SNHLY and CDR2 FYNNEI. The CDR3 protein is CASSARWEYQPQHF. DNA for the CDR3: TGTGCCAGCAGTGCGCGTTGGGAGTATCAGCCCCAGCATTTT.

This chain links TRBV27 with TRBJ2-2; D is ambiguous. V was cut by 3 bases and J by 7 bases, with 12 bases left in between. The CDR3 extends over 14 amino acids. Germline values: CDR1 MNHEY, CDR2 SMNVEV (reference sequence). The CDR3 region is CASSLSPASGELFF. The CDR3 DNA follows: TGTGCCAGCAGTTTGTCCCCCGCTAGCGGGGAGCTGTTTTTT.

The chain links TRBV7-6 to TRBJ1-1; D ambiguous. V dropped 1 base and J dropped 3 bases, with 9 bases sitting between them. Germline CDR1 is SGHVS and CDR2 is FNYEAQ. The CDR3 covers 14 residues. The CDR3 reads CASSLGVRDTEAFF. The CDR3 DNA reads as TGTGCCAGCAGCTTAGGAGTGCGAGACACTGAAGCTTTCTTT.

The chain recombines TRBV5-4 with TRBJ2-3; 9 bases are a match to TRBD2. Germline values: CDR1 SGHNT, CDR2 YYREEE (reference sequence). V shed 2 bases and J 8 bases; nucleotides not matched to a gene: 9. The CDR3 has 15 amino acids. The CDR3: CASSFAGGTGGTQYF. Here the CDR3 DNA reads TGTGCCAGCAGCTTCGCGGGGGGGACTGGCGGTACGCAGTATTTT.

The chain combines TRBV6-1 with TRBJ2-1; D gene unclear. Germline CDR1 is MNHNS and CDR2 is SASEGT. This CDR3 is built from 13 residues. V was trimmed by 3 bases and J by 8 bases, leaving 11 bases between them. The CDR3 DNA sequence: TGTGCCAGCAGTGACGCCTGGACGGATGAGCAGTTCTTC. It specifies CASSDAWTDEQFF.

The V gene is TRBV7-9, the J gene TRBJ2-2, with D hard to call. V was shortened by 1 base and J by 4 bases, with 13 bases between the two germline ends. CDR1 and CDR2 from the germline V gene are SEHNR and FQNEAQ (reference sequence). The CDR3 has 16 residues. The CDR3 is CASSLGRGTFTGELFF. CDR3 nucleotide sequence: TGTGCCAGCAGCTTAGGCCGCGGCACCTTCACCGGGGAGCTGTTTTTT. Drawing the rest from reference TRBV7-9 and TRBJ2-2, the complete variable domain is DTGVSQNPRHKITKRGQNVTFRCDPISEHNRLYWYRQTLGQGPEFLTYFQNEAQLEKSRLLSDRFSAERPKGSFSTLEIQRTEQGDSAMYLCASSLGRGTFTGELFFGEGSRLTVL.

The chain is built from TRBV9 and TRBJ1-2; D is undetermined. This CDR3 region has 11 residues. Germline V CDR1 and CDR2: SGDLS, YYNGEE. V gave up 4 bases and J gave up 8 bases, with 9 bases separating them. This chain's CDR3 is CASSRLRGYTF. The CDR3 DNA sequence: TGTGCCAGCAGCCGGCTCCGGGGCTACACCTTC.

The rearrangement links TRBV5-1 to TRBJ1-1, with TRBD1 identical over 7 bases. V dropped 4 bases and J dropped 4; count of bases not matched to a gene: 4. Germline CDR1 is SGHRS and CDR2 is YFSETQ. This CDR3 comprises 13 residues. CDR3 amino acids: CASSPTGSTEAFF. CDR3 sequence (DNA): TGCGCCAGCAGCCCGACAGGGAGCACTGAAGCTTTCTTT.

The chain combines TRBV2 with TRBJ1-3; no clear D gene. Trimming removed 6 bases at V and 3 bases at J, with 9 bases between. The germline gives CDR1 SNHLY, CDR2 FYNNEI. This CDR3 has 13 amino acids. The chain's CDR3 is CASSRTDGNTIYF. The CDR3 DNA reads TGTGCCAGCAGCCGGACTGATGGAAACACCATATATTTT.

This clone was observed a handful of times. The gene calls are TRBV19 and TRBJ1-2, with D unresolved. Trimming took off 4 bases at V and 5 bases at J, with 14 bases between the two ends. Germline CDR1 LNHDA, CDR2 SQIVND (reference sequence). There are 14 residues in the CDR3. The CDR3 loop reads CASSRLGSLYGYTF. In DNA, the CDR3 is TGTGCCAGTAGTAGATTGGGCAGCTTGTATGGCTACACCTTC.

The CDR3 DNA follows: TGTGCCAGCAGCTTAAGCGGGGGTGGAGCCAAAAACATTCAGTACTTC. Translation: CASSLSGGGAKNIQYF. V usage is TRBV7-9 and J usage is TRBJ2-4, with 8 nucleotides matching TRBD2. Germline-derived CDR1 and CDR2 are SEHNR and FQNEAQ (reference sequence). CDR3 length: 16 amino acids. V lost 2 bases, J lost 0 bases, and 3 bases stayed unmatched. The variable domain in full, completed from reference TRBV7-9 and TRBJ2-4, reads DTGVSQNPRHKITKRGQNVTFRCDPISEHNRLYWYRQTLGQGPEFLTYFQNEAQLEKSRLLSDRFSAERPKGSFSTLEIQRTEQGDSAMYLCASSLSGGGAKNIQYFGAGTRLSVL.

This clone was counted a single time. This chain links TRBV30 with TRBJ1-1, with a tentative D call TRBD1 (6 bases). The V gene lost 2 bases and the J gene lost 2 bases, with 9 bases spanning the gap. Germline values: CDR1 GTSNPN, CDR2 SVGIG (reference sequence). The CDR3 spans 13 residues. CDR3 DNA sequence: TGTGCCTGGAGTTTAGGGGGTAACACTGAAGCTTTCTTT. The encoded protein is CAWSLGGNTEAFF.

This clone occurred a few times. The CDR3 loop is CASSVGQGNSPLHF. For the CDR3, the DNA is TGTGCCAGCAGTGTCGGACAGGGTAATTCACCCCTCCACTTT. The chain combines TRBV2 with TRBJ1-6, with 8 bases matching TRBD1. J was trimmed by 6 bases and V by 4 bases; bases with no gene match: 2. The CDR3 is made up of 14 amino acids. CDR1 and CDR2 (germline): SNHLY, FYNNEI.

The V call is TRBV6-1, the J call TRBJ2-7; perhaps TRBD2 as D (5 bases). Trimming shortened V by 4 bases and J by 7 bases, and 20 bases separated the two germline ends. CDR3 length: 15 amino acids. Germline V lookup: CDR1 MNHNS, CDR2 SASEGT. CDR3 sequence (DNA): TGTGCCAGCAGTGCCGAACTCGGACGTGCGGGTGAGCAGTACGTC. This encodes CASSAELGRAGEQYV.

The chain joins TRBV10-2 to TRBJ1-5, with D hard to call. The germline gives CDR1 WSHSY, CDR2 SAAADI. V lost 2 bases to trimming and J lost 1 base, with 6 bases between them. The CDR3 loop spans 14 amino acids. DNA of the CDR3: TGCGCCAGCAGTGAGGCCAGGAGCAATCAGCCCCAGCATTTT. Residues: CASSEARSNQPQHF.

The chain links TRBV18 to TRBJ1-1; unclear D gene. Trimming pared 3 bases from V and 1 base from J, leaving 9 bases between. Germline V gene lookup returns CDR1 KGHSH and CDR2 LQKENI. This CDR3 contains 14 residues. Here the CDR3 reads CASSPLDWNTEAFF. The CDR3 nucleotides are TGTGCCAGCTCACCCCTCGACTGGAACACTGAAGCTTTCTTT.

The rearrangement links TRBV6-4 to TRBJ2-2; no clear D gene. Per germline, CDR1 MRHNA and CDR2 SNTAGT. The length of the CDR3 is 14 residues. The V end lost 8 bases, the J end lost 3 bases, and 13 bases lay between the germline ends. CDR3 region: CASGETDYTGELFF. The CDR3 nucleotides read TGTGCCAGCGGGGAAACAGATTACACCGGGGAGCTGTTTTTT.

This chain uses TRBV5-4 with TRBJ2-3, with a tentative D call TRBD2 (5 bases). V shed 6 bases and J shed 8 bases, with 19 bases lying between them. The CDR3 is made up of 14 amino acids. Germline CDR1 is SGHNT and CDR2 is YYREEE (reference sequence). CDR3 protein: CASNRVGARSTQYF. DNA of the CDR3: TGTGCCAGCAACAGAGTGGGAGCTAGAAGTACGCAGTATTTT.

There are a few counts of this clone. The chain carries TRBV10-3 and TRBJ2-5, with 7 bases that match TRBD2. CDR3 length equals 14 residues. In germline, CDR1 is ENHRY, CDR2 SYGVKD. Unmatched junction bases numbered 9, after V lost 8 bases and J lost 3 bases. The CDR3 nucleotides are TGTGCCATCGGTCCGGGGACTATGGAAGAGACCCAGTACTTC. Its translation is CAIGPGTMEETQYF.

This clone was counted a single time. The CDR3 nucleotides are TGTGCCAGCAGCCAGGGGATGCCCGGGGAGCTGTTTTTT. Translated: CASSQGMPGELFF. The V and J genes are TRBV14 and TRBJ2-2; no clear D. V was pared by 3 bases and J by 6 bases, with 8 bases between. Germline V gene lookup returns CDR1 SGHDN and CDR2 FVKESK. The CDR3 has 13 amino acids.

This chain uses TRBV5-1 with TRBJ1-3; tentatively, D is TRBD1 (5 bases). Germline-derived CDR1 and CDR2 are SGHRS and YFSETQ. This CDR3 region has 14 residues. Trimming removed 7 bases at V and 2 bases at J, with 13 bases between. For the CDR3, the DNA is TGCGCCAGCTCGGGGGGGTCGGCTGGAAACACCATATATTTT. Protein sequence: CASSGGSAGNTIYF.

The chain has TRBV7-2 and TRBJ2-1, with D tentatively TRBD1 (5 bases). The CDR3 extends over 15 amino acids. Trimming shortened V by 1 base and J by 3 bases, and 10 bases separated the two germline ends. Germline lookup yields CDR1 SGHTA and CDR2 FQGNSA. CDR3 amino acids: CASSLVGHIYNEQFF. CDR3 coding DNA: TGTGCCAGCAGCTTAGTAGGACATATCTACAATGAGCAGTTCTTC.

The chain carries TRBV10-3 and TRBJ2-7; TRBD1 or TRBD2 may be the D gene (6 bases each). Per germline, CDR1 ENHRY and CDR2 SYGVKD. Trimming took 10 bases from V and 6 from J, leaving 13 bases between them. This CDR3 is 11 amino acids long. CDR3 region: CATEGGREQYF. In DNA, the CDR3 is TGTGCCACAGAGGGGGGCCGCGAGCAGTACTTC.

The chain uses TRBV7-6 and TRBJ1-1; TRBD1 is a possible D gene (6 bases). Trimming removed 5 bases from V and 5 bases from J, with 15 bases in between. This CDR3 has 14 amino acids. Germline values: CDR1 SGHVS, CDR2 FNYEAQ. The CDR3 DNA reads TGTGCCAGCAGCCCAAGACAGGAGAGGACTGAAGCTTTCTTT. Protein sequence: CASSPRQERTEAFF.

This clone was seen only once. The genes are TRBV11-2 and TRBJ2-2; D unresolved. CDR3 length: 15 amino acids. Germline CDR1 and CDR2: SGHAT and FQNNGV. The germline V and J ends were trimmed by 3 bases and 6 bases, with 14 bases remaining between them. DNA for the CDR3: TGTGCCAGCAGCTTTGTTTCTCCGCACGCCGGGGAGCTGTTTTTT. Protein: CASSFVSPHAGELFF.

J is TRBJ2-7 and V is TRBV6-5; D may be TRBD1 or TRBD2 (6 bases each). CDR3 size: 13 residues. Looked up from germline, CDR1 is MNHEY and CDR2 is SVGAGI. V lost 6 bases and J lost 6, with 15 bases in between. The CDR3 region is CASSLDRRGEQYF. The CDR3 nucleotides are TGTGCCAGCAGCCTTGACAGGAGGGGCGAGCAGTACTTC.

The chain employs TRBV29-1 and TRBJ2-3; D gene unclear. Trimming took 4 bases from V and 8 from J, leaving 7 bases between them. The germline V gene has CDR1 SQVTM and CDR2 ANQGSEA. This CDR3 region has 10 residues. The CDR3 DNA is TGCAGCGTTGTGGTAGCTACGCAGTATTTT. Protein: CSVVVATQYF.

This clone was recorded once. CDR3 amino acids: CASSLTPRVSSYGYTF. The CDR3 DNA reads as TGTGCCAGCAGTTTGACCCCTCGGGTTTCGAGCTATGGCTACACCTTC. V is TRBV27 and J is TRBJ1-2; D not certain. Between the trimmed V and J ends, which lost 3 bases and 4 bases, there was a span of 18 bases. The CDR3 length is 16 residues. In germline, CDR1 is MNHEY, CDR2 SMNVEV (reference sequence).

The chain carries TRBV6-1 and TRBJ1-1, with D perhaps TRBD1 (6 bases). CDR3 length equals 15 residues. The ends were cut back, 7 bases at V and 2 bases at J, with 17 bases in the middle. Germline loops: CDR1 MNHNS, CDR2 SASEGT. The CDR3 bases are TGTGCCAGCATTCTATTCGTGGGGGCCAACACTGAAGCTTTCTTT. This codes for CASILFVGANTEAFF.

The chain has TRBV10-3 and TRBJ2-5; 8 bases map to TRBD2. CDR1 is ENHRY, CDR2 SYGVKD, per germline. The CDR3 is 15 amino acids. The ends lost 5 bases at V and 2 bases at J; junction bases unmatched: 7. The CDR3 loop reads CAISTPSGGQETQYF. CDR3 DNA sequence: TGTGCCATCAGTACCCCGTCGGGGGGGCAAGAGACCCAGTACTTC.